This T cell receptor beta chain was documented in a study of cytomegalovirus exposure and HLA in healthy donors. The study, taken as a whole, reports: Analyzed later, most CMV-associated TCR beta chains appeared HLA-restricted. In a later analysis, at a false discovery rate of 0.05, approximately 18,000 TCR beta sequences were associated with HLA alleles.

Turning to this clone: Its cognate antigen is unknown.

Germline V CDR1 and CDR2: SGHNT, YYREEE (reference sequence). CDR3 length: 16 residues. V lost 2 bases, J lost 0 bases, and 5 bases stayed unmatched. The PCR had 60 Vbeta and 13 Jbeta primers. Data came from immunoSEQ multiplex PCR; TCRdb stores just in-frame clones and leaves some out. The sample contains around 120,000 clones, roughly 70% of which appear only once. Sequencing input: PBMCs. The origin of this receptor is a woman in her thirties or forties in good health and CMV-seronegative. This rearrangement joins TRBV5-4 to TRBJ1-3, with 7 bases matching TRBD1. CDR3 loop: CASSLEGANSGNTIYF. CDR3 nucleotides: TGTGCCAGCAGCTTAGAGGGGGCCAACTCTGGAAACACCATATATTTT. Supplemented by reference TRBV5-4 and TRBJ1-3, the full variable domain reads ETGVTQSPTHLIKTRGQQVTLRCSSQSGHNTVSWYQQALGQGPQFIFQYYREEENGRGNFPPRFSGLQFPNYSSELNVNALELDDSALYLCASSLEGANSGNTIYFGEGSWLTVV.